This T cell receptor (beta chain) derives from a study of T cells in Graves' hyperthyroidism and ophthalmopathy. This clonotype was counted a few times. Its cognate antigen is unknown. Amplified TCR beta CDR3 regions came from RNA transcripts. Using the HTBI primer set, a first-round RT-PCR was run on the TCR CDR3. One entry per CDR3 protein, called by TCRdb with MiXCR from the multiplex PCR reads. This table has 620,000 or so distinct CDR3 sequences, more than 12% appearing once. A Clinical Activity Score of at least 3, a NOSPECS grade of at least 4 and a duration under 3 months were recorded in the ophthalmopathy patients. CDR1 is LNHNV and CDR2 is YYDKDF in the germline V gene (reference sequence). Trimming took off 4 bases at V and 4 bases at J, with 14 bases between the two ends. The CDR3 length is 15 residues. Overall study findings and caveats: Blood samples included most of the expanded thyroid clonotypes exceeding 0.001.

The V and J genes are TRBV15 and TRBJ2-1; perhaps D is TRBD1 or TRBD2 (5 bases each). The clonotype comes from a woman between 45 and 60 years old with Graves' ophthalmopathy. The source material was blood. The CDR3 here is CATSTRDGVYNEQFF. DNA of the CDR3: TGTGCCACCAGCACGAGGGACGGCGTATACAATGAGCAGTTCTTC.